Here is one T cell receptor beta chain with its context. These data come from a study of blood T cell repertoires in COVID-19. Overall study context: PBMCs, B-cell-depleted T cells, or T cells provided the cDNA or gDNA that made up the material.

Original processing notes: How many nucleated cells were present was estimated from reference gene primer amplification. Sequencing was performed with immunoSEQ multiplex PCR; in TCRdb, only in-frame clones are kept and a portion is missing. V and J calls and clone size come straight from that table; D and trimming were deduced from the DNA. The sample contains 230,000 or so clones, about nine tenths of which appear only once. The CDR3 is made up of 17 amino acids. CDR1 and CDR2 (germline): MGHRA, YSYEKL. V lost 1 base and J lost 4, with 17 bases in between. In assigning cohorts, the study relied on participant-reported clinical history.

The TCR was taken from a woman in her 40s with acute COVID-19. Sequenced: PBMCs or T cells enriched from blood (not recorded which). This chain joins TRBV4-1 and TRBJ2-1, with D unclear. The CDR3 nucleotides read TGCGCCAGCAGCCAAGCCGGCAGGATCTCAATGTACAATGAGCAGTTCTTC. It yields the protein CASSQAGRISMYNEQFF.